The 26 T cell receptor beta chains in this list originate from one sample, sequenced in a study of blood T cell repertoires in COVID-19. The data were produced by immunoSEQ multiplex PCR, yet TCRdb's version contains in-frame clones alone and is incomplete. The sample has approximately 200,000 clones; approximately 81% are singletons. What was sequenced was peripheral blood. All receptors derive from a woman older than 75 with acute or convalescent COVID-19.

V and J are TRBV11-2 and TRBJ2-3, with TRBD2 matching over 13 bases. This CDR3 comprises 18 residues. Unmatched junction bases numbered 6, after V lost 1 base and J lost 2 bases. The germline gives CDR1 SGHAT, CDR2 FQNNGV. The CDR3 loop reads CASSLVRTSGRNTDTQYF. The CDR3 coding sequence is TGTGCCAGCAGCTTAGTCAGGACTAGCGGGAGAAACACAGATACGCAGTATTTT.

The chain joins TRBV29-1 to TRBJ1-1, with D uncertain. Germline V CDR1 and CDR2: SQVTM, ANQGSEA. CDR3 length equals 13 residues. The germline V and J ends were trimmed by 6 bases and 4 bases, with 15 bases remaining between them. CDR3 loop: CSVSDSEGTEAFF. The DNA of the CDR3 is TGCAGCGTATCAGATTCAGAGGGCACTGAAGCTTTCTTT. The whole variable domain, remainder taken from reference TRBV29-1 and TRBJ1-1, is SAVISQKPSRDICQRGTSLTIQCQVDSQVTMMFWYRQQPGQSLTLIATANQGSEATYESGFVIDKFPISRPNLTFSTLTVSNMSPEDSSIYLCSVSDSEGTEAFFGQGTRLTVV.

The chain links TRBV5-6 to TRBJ1-2; 9 bases are a match to TRBD1. The CDR3 sequence is 15 residues long. V dropped 0 bases and J dropped 4; count of bases not matched to a gene: 4. Germline assignment: CDR1 SGHDT and CDR2 YYEEEE. CDR3 coding DNA: TGTGCCAGCAGCTTGGACAGGGGGCACGGCTATGGCTACACCTTC. This translates into CASSLDRGHGYGYTF.

The chain couples TRBV10-1 to TRBJ2-5, with D maybe TRBD1 (7 bases). Germline loops: CDR1 WNHNN, CDR2 SYGVQD (reference sequence). The CDR3 is 16 residues long. Trimming shortened V by 1 base and J by 5 bases, and 17 bases separated the two germline ends. CDR3 DNA sequence: TGCGCCAGCAGTGAGTGGGGGCCCAGGGGGAGGGAGACCCAGTACTTC. It specifies CASSEWGPRGRETQYF.

The chain recombines TRBV2 with TRBJ1-1; D remains ambiguous. Trimming cost V 5 bases and J 2 bases, with 12 bases left between them. This CDR3 has 14 amino acids. CDR1 and CDR2 (germline): SNHLY, FYNNEI. The CDR3: CASSREGFNTEAFF. CDR3 DNA sequence: TGTGCCAGCAGTCGAGAGGGCTTTAACACTGAAGCTTTCTTT.

The chain combines TRBV30 with TRBJ1-2; tentative D call: TRBD1 (5 bases). The V end lost 4 bases, the J end lost 0 bases, and 12 bases lay between the germline ends. CDR1 is GTSNPN and CDR2 is SVGIG in the germline V gene (reference sequence). CDR3 size: 14 residues. The DNA for the CDR3 is TGTGCCTGGATACCAGGCAGGGCTAACTATGGCTACACCTTC. It encodes CAWIPGRANYGYTF.

The rearrangement uses TRBV19 and TRBJ1-1; TRBD1 aligns across 7 bases. The CDR3 extends over 13 amino acids. The germline CDR1 and CDR2 sequences are LNHDA and SQIVND (reference sequence). Trimming at V came to 6 bases and at J to 1 base, leaving 2 bases not matched to a gene. CDR3 amino acids: CASRQGGNTEAFF. CDR3 nucleotide sequence: TGTGCCAGTAGGCAGGGGGGGAACACTGAAGCTTTCTTT.

The chain couples TRBV7-2 to TRBJ2-3; 7 bases line up with TRBD2. Germline V gives CDR1 SGHTA, CDR2 FQGNSA. The CDR3 is 14 residues long. Trimming cost V 2 bases and J 6 bases; bases outside gene matches: 5. The CDR3 bases are TGTGCCAGCAGCTTATCAGCGGGGCGCGATACGCAGTATTTT. Amino acid sequence: CASSLSAGRDTQYF. Using reference TRBV7-2 and TRBJ2-3 for the parts outside the CDR3, the full variable domain is GAGVSQSPSNKVTEKGKDVELRCDPISGHTALYWYRQSLGQGLEFLIYFQGNSAPDKSGLPSDRFSAERTGGSVSTLTIQRTQQEDSAVYLCASSLSAGRDTQYFGPGTRLTVL.

The chain joins TRBV9 to TRBJ1-1; perhaps TRBD1 as D (6 bases). Trimming took off 0 bases at V and 4 bases at J, with 16 bases between the two ends. Germline values: CDR1 SGDLS, CDR2 YYNGEE. The CDR3 is 16 residues long. CDR3 in DNA: TGTGCCAGCAGCGTAGCGGGCCATACAGGGCTCACTGAAGCTTTCTTT. It translates to CASSVAGHTGLTEAFF.

J is TRBJ2-1 and V is TRBV2, with 8 bases fitting TRBD2. With V trimmed by 5 bases and J by 5 bases, 14 bases remained unmatched. This CDR3 region has 17 residues. Germline CDR1 SNHLY, CDR2 FYNNEI. This chain's CDR3 is CASSLAGTNLRDNEQFF. The CDR3 coding sequence is TGTGCCAGCAGTCTAGCGGGTACTAACTTAAGGGACAATGAGCAGTTCTTC.

The chain combines TRBV30 with TRBJ2-7, with 9 bases that match TRBD1. The J segment lost 3 bases and the V segment lost 3 bases, leaving 3 bases of the junction unmatched. The length of the CDR3 is 13 residues. Germline V gene data show CDR1 as GTSNPN and CDR2 as SVGIG (reference sequence). The CDR3 coding sequence is TGTGCCTGGAGAAAGGACAGGGGCTACGAGCAGTACTTC. This codes for CAWRKDRGYEQYF.

The chain couples TRBV12-3 or TRBV12-4 to TRBJ2-7; 8 nucleotides line up with TRBD1. There are 13 residues in the CDR3. The J segment lost 3 bases and the V segment lost 6 bases, leaving 4 bases of the junction unmatched. DNA of the CDR3: TGTGCCAGCAGGCAAACAGGGGGCTACGAGCAGTACTTC. Translation: CASRQTGGYEQYF.

On this clone itself: The sample contains more than one DNA sequence encoding this CDR3. This chain joins TRBV6-5 and TRBJ1-2; 7 bases line up with TRBD1. The CDR3 runs 16 residues. CDR1 and CDR2 from the germline V gene are MNHEY and SVGAGI. Trimming took 2 bases from V and 5 from J; bases not matched to a gene: 11. The CDR3 nucleotides are TGTGCCAGCAGTTACCCCTTGACTAGGGGGCGGTATGGCTACACCTTC. Amino acids: CASSYPLTRGRYGYTF.

The chain employs TRBV5-4 and TRBJ2-5; D perhaps matches TRBD2 (6 bases). V was cut by 6 bases and J by 7 bases, with 16 bases left in between. This CDR3 is 13 amino acids long. Germline assignment: CDR1 SGHNT and CDR2 YYREEE (reference sequence). This CDR3 is CASNSGDSGTQYF. The DNA of the CDR3 is TGTGCCAGCAACTCGGGGGACTCAGGGACCCAGTACTTC. The full variable domain, completed using reference TRBV5-4 and TRBJ2-5, is ETGVTQSPTHLIKTRGQQVTLRCSSQSGHNTVSWYQQALGQGPQFIFQYYREEENGRGNFPPRFSGLQFPNYSSELNVNALELDDSALYLCASNSGDSGTQYFGPGTRLLVL.

The rearrangement uses TRBV9 and TRBJ2-1, with TRBD2 identical over 9 bases. Unmatched junction bases numbered 14, after V lost 3 bases and J lost 4 bases. The CDR3 has 18 residues. Germline CDR1 and CDR2: SGDLS and YYNGEE. CDR3 sequence (DNA): TGTGCCAGCAGCGCACCCTTAAAGCGGGGGGAATCTTACAATGAGCAGTTCTTC. Translating it yields CASSAPLKRGESYNEQFF.

The chain employs TRBV21-1 and TRBJ1-4; the DNA was not used to check the table's D call, TRBD1. TRBV21-1 is a pseudogene. This CDR3 spans 15 amino acids. The CDR3 nucleotides are TGTGCCAGCACCCGACAGGGGCCACCAAATGAAAAACTGTTTTTT. Translation: CASTRQGPPNEKLFF.

V gene TRBV19 combines with J gene TRBJ2-2, with D perhaps TRBD1 (6 bases). Germline V CDR1 and CDR2: LNHDA, SQIVND (reference sequence). The CDR3 has 15 residues. With 6 bases removed from V and 4 bases from J, the gap between germline ends came to 15 bases. Here the CDR3 reads CASSDRWMSTGELFF. DNA of the CDR3: TGTGCCAGTAGCGACAGGTGGATGAGCACCGGGGAGCTGTTTTTT.

The chain has TRBV27 and TRBJ2-1; no clear D. CDR3 length: 15 residues. Deletions cut 5 bases from V and 10 bases from J, with 21 bases between. Germline V lookup: CDR1 MNHEY, CDR2 SMNVEV (reference sequence). CDR3 region: CASSLKAQVLGEQFF. CDR3 bases: TGTGCCAGCAGTCTGAAAGCCCAGGTGCTCGGCGAGCAGTTCTTC.

The CDR3 spells CASSFPGTENTGELFF. The CDR3 DNA sequence: TGTGCCAGCTCATTCCCCGGGACAGAGAACACCGGGGAGCTGTTTTTT. The chain recombines TRBV18 with TRBJ2-2, with 7 positions matching TRBD1. Germline CDR1 reads KGHSH; CDR2 reads LQKENI. Losses at the gene ends were 5 bases for V and 1 base for J; bases not matched to a gene: 7. The CDR3 sequence is 16 residues long.

As DNA, the CDR3 is TGTGCCAGCAGCTTGGCCGACAGGGGGCTGGGAGAAGCTTTCTTT. Amino acids: CASSLADRGLGEAFF. The rearrangement uses TRBV5-4 and TRBJ1-1; TRBD1 agrees at 10 bases. The germline CDR1 and CDR2 sequences are SGHNT and YYREEE (reference sequence). The CDR3 covers 15 residues. Trimming cost V 0 bases and J 8 bases; bases outside gene matches: 7.

The rearrangement uses TRBV18 and TRBJ1-6; 7 bases are a match to TRBD1. With 4 bases clipped from V and 7 bases from J, the junction kept 4 bases outside the gene matches. Germline assignment: CDR1 KGHSH and CDR2 LQKENI. The CDR3 loop spans 14 amino acids. The CDR3 region has the DNA TGTGCCAGCTCACAGGGGGCAGGAAATTCACCCCTCCACTTT. Residues: CASSQGAGNSPLHF.

Here the CDR3 DNA reads TGTGCCAGCAGTTTCGCTAGCGGCAATGAGCAGTTCTTC. This encodes CASSFASGNEQFF. V usage is TRBV28 and J usage is TRBJ2-1; 7 nucleotides agree with TRBD2. The germline CDR1 and CDR2 sequences are MDHEN and SYDVKM. V lost 3 bases and J lost 6; bases outside the gene matches: 2. The CDR3 sequence is 13 residues long.

This rearrangement joins TRBV12-3 or TRBV12-4 to TRBJ2-7; no clear D gene. V lost 2 bases, J lost 9 bases, and 11 bases lay in between. This CDR3 is built from 12 residues. In DNA form, the CDR3 reads TGTGCCAGCAGTTTATCGACTTTCGGGCAGTACTTC. This codes for CASSLSTFGQYF.

This chain connects TRBV27 to TRBJ2-7; D is possibly TRBD1 (5 bases). Germline V gene lookup returns CDR1 MNHEY and CDR2 SMNVEV (reference sequence). The CDR3 sequence is 15 residues long. V was clipped by 4 bases and J by 2 bases, with 15 bases between them. Here the CDR3 reads CASSSPAGQAYEQYF. Written as DNA, the CDR3 is TGTGCCAGCAGTTCCCCCGCAGGACAAGCCTACGAGCAGTACTTC.

J is TRBJ2-1 and V is TRBV27; TRBD1 aligns across 10 bases. Trimming cost V 6 bases and J 5 bases; bases outside gene matches: 10. The CDR3 consists of 16 residues. Germline V gives CDR1 MNHEY, CDR2 SMNVEV (reference sequence). The DNA for the CDR3 is TGTGCCAGCAGCGACCACCCGGGACAGGGGAACAATGAGCAGTTCTTC. Amino acids: CASSDHPGQGNNEQFF.

This clone was found a few times. The chain joins TRBV6-2 or TRBV6-3 to TRBJ2-7, with D possibly being TRBD1 (5 bases). Germline V gives CDR1 MNHEY, CDR2 SVGEGT. Trimming stripped 6 bases from V and 0 bases from J, with 21 bases between. The CDR3 is 17 residues long. The CDR3 reads CASSHGQGQASSYEQYF. The CDR3, as DNA: TGTGCCAGCAGCCACGGACAAGGTCAGGCGAGCTCCTACGAGCAGTACTTC.